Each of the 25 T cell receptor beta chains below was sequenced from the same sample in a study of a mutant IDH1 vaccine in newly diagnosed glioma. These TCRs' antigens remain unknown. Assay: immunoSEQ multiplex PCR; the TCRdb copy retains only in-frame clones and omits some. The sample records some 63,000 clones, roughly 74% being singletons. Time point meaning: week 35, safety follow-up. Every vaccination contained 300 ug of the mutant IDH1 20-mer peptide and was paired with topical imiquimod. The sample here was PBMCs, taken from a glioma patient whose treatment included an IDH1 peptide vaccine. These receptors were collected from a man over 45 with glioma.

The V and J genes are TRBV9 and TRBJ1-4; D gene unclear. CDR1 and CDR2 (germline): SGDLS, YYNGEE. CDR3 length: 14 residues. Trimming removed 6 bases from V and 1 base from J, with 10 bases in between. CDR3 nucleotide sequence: TGTGCCAGCAATACGGGAGTAACTAATGAAAAACTGTTTTTT. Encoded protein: CASNTGVTNEKLFF.

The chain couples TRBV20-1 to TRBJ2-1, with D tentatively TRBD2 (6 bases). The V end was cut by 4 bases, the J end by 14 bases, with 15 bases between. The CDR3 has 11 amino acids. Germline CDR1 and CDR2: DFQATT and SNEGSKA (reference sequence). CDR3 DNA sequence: TGCAGTGCTAAAGTAGACCGGAGGGAGTTCTTC. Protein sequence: CSAKVDRREFF.

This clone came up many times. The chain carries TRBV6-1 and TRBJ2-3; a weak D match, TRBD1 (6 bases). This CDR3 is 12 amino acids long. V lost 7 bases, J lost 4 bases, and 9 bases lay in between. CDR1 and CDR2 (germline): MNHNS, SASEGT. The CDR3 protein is CASTRQADTQYF. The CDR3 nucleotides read TGTGCCAGCACCCGACAGGCAGATACGCAGTATTTT.

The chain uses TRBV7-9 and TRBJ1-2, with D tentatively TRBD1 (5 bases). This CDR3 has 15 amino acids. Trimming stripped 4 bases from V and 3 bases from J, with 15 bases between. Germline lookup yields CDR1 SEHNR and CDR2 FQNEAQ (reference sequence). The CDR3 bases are TGTGCCAGCAGCTCCCCGCAGGGCGGCCACTATGGCTACACCTTC. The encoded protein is CASSSPQGGHYGYTF.

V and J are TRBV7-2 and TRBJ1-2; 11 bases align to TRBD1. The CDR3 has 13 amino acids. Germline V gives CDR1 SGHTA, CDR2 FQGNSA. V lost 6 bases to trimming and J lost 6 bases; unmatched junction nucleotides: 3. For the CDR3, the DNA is TGTGCCAGCAGTCTGGACAGGGGGCATGGCTACACCTTC. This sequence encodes CASSLDRGHGYTF. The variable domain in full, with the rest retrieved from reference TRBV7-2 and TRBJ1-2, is GAGVSQSPSNKVTEKGKDVELRCDPISGHTALYWYRQSLGQGLEFLIYFQGNSAPDKSGLPSDRFSAERTGGSVSTLTIQRTQQEDSAVYLCASSLDRGHGYTFGSGTRLTVV.

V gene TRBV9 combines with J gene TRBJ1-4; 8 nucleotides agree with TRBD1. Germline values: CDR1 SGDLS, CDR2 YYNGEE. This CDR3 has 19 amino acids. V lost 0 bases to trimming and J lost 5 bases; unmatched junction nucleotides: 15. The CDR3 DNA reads TGTGCCAGCAGCGTAGAGCCCCAGGGGGCTAAGGAGGGGAATGAAAAACTGTTTTTT. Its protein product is CASSVEPQGAKEGNEKLFF. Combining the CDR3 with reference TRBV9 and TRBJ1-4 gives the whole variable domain DSGVTQTPKHLITATGQRVTLRCSPRSGDLSVYWYQQSLDQGLQFLIQYYNGEERAKGNILERFSAQQFPDLHSELNLSSLELGDSALYFCASSVEPQGAKEGNEKLFFGSGTQLSVL.

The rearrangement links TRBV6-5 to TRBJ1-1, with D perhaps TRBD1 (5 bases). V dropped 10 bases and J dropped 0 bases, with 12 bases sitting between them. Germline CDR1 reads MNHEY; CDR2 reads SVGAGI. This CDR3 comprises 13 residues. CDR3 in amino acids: CATQQAMNTEAFF. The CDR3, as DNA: TGTGCCACTCAACAGGCGATGAACACTGAAGCTTTCTTT.

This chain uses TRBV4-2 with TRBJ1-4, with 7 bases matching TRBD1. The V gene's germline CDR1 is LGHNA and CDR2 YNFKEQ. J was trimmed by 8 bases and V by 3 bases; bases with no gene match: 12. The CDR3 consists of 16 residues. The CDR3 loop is CASSHMSTGQREKLFF. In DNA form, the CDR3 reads TGTGCCAGCAGCCACATGTCGACAGGGCAGAGGGAAAAACTGTTTTTT.

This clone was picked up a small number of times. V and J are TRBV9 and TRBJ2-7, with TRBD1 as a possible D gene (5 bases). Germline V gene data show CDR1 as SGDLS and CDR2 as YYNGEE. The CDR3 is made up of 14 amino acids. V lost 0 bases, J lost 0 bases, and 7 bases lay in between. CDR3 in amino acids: CASSVGTNSYEQYF. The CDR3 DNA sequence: TGTGCCAGCAGCGTAGGGACAAACTCCTACGAGCAGTACTTC.

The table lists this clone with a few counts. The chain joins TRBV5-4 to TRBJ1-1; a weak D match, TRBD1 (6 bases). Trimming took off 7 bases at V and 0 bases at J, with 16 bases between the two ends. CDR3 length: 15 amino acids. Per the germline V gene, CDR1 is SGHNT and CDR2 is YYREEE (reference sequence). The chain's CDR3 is CASGDRTEMNTEAFF. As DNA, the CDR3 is TGTGCCAGCGGCGACCGGACAGAAATGAACACTGAAGCTTTCTTT.

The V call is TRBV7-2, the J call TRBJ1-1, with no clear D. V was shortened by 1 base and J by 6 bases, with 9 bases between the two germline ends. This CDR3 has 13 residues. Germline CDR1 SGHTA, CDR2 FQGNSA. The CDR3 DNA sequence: TGTGCCAGCAGCTTAGGCTTAGCCCCTGAAGCTTTCTTT. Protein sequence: CASSLGLAPEAFF. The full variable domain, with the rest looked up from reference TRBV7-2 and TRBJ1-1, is GAGVSQSPSNKVTEKGKDVELRCDPISGHTALYWYRQSLGQGLEFLIYFQGNSAPDKSGLPSDRFSAERTGGSVSTLTIQRTQQEDSAVYLCASSLGLAPEAFFGQGTRLTVV.

Here the CDR3 DNA reads TGTGCCAGCAGCCAAGGACAGGGCCGTAATGAAAAACTGTTTTTT. It is translated as CASSQGQGRNEKLFF. The J gene is TRBJ1-4, the V gene TRBV7-9; 8 bases match TRBD1. The germline V gene has CDR1 SEHNR and CDR2 FQNEAQ (reference sequence). This CDR3 has 15 residues. The V gene end was trimmed by 5 bases and the J gene end by 4 bases; junction bases not matched to a gene: 6.

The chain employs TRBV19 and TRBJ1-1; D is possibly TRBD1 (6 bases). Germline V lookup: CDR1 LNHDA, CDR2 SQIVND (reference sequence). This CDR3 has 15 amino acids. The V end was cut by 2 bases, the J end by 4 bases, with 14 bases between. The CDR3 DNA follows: TGTGCCAGTAGTATAACCCGGACAGTCTCCACTGAAGCTTTCTTT. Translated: CASSITRTVSTEAFF.

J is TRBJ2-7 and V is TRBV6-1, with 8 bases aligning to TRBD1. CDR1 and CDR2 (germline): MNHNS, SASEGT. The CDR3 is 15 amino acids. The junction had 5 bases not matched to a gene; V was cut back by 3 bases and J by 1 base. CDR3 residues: CASSDPGGSSYEQYF. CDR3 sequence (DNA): TGTGCCAGCAGTGACCCAGGGGGCTCGTCCTACGAGCAGTACTTC.

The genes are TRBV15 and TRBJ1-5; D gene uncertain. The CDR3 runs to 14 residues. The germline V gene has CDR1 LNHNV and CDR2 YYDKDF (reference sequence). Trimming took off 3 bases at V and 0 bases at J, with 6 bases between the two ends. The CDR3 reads CATSRRPSNQPQHF. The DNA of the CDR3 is TGTGCCACCAGCAGGAGGCCTAGCAATCAGCCCCAGCATTTT.

CDR3 region: CASSEVRWSRGQPQHF. CDR3 sequence (DNA): TGTGCCAGCAGTGAAGTAAGGTGGTCTAGGGGTCAGCCCCAGCATTTT. This chain connects TRBV2 to TRBJ1-5; D may be TRBD1 (5 bases). The CDR3 is made up of 16 amino acids. Between the trimmed V and J ends, which lost 1 base and 6 bases, there was a span of 16 bases. The germline CDR1 and CDR2 sequences are SNHLY and FYNNEI. Together with reference TRBV2 and TRBJ1-5, the CDR3 gives the full variable domain: EPEVTQTPSHQVTQMGQEVILRCVPISNHLYFYWYRQILGQKVEFLVSFYNNEISEKSEIFDDQFSVERPDGSNFTLKIRSTKLEDSAMYFCASSEVRWSRGQPQHFGDGTRLSIL.

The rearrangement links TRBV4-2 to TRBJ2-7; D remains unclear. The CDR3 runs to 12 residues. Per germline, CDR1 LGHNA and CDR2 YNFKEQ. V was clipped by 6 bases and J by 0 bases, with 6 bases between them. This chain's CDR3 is CASRGPSYEQYF. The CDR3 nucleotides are TGTGCCAGCAGAGGGCCCTCCTACGAGCAGTACTTC.

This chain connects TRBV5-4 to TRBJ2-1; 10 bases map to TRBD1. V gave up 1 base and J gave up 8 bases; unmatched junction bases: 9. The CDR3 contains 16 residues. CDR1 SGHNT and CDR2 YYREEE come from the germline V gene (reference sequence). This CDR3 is CASSLFMGQGIYEQFF. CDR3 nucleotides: TGTGCCAGCAGCTTGTTCATGGGACAGGGGATCTATGAGCAGTTCTTC.

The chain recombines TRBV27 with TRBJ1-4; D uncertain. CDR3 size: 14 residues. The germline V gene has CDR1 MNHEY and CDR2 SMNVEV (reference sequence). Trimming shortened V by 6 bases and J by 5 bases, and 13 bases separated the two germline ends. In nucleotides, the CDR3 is TGTGCCAGCAGAGGCCCTCGGGAAAATGAAAAACTGTTTTTT. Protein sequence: CASRGPRENEKLFF.

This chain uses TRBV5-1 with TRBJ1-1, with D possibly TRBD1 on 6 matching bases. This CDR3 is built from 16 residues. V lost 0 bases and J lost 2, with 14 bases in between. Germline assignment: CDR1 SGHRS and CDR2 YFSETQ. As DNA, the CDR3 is TGCGCCAGCAGCTTGGCCTCGGGGGGCCTAAACACTGAAGCTTTCTTT. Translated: CASSLASGGLNTEAFF.

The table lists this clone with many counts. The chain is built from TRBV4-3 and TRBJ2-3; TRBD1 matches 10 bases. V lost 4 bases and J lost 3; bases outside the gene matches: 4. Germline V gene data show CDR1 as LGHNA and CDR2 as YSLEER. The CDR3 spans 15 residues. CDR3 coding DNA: TGCGCCAGCAGCCTGGGACAGGGGTGGACAGATACGCAGTATTTT. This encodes CASSLGQGWTDTQYF.

CDR3 protein: CASSLEKGNEQFF. In nucleotides, the CDR3 is TGTGCCAGCAGCTTGGAAAAAGGGAATGAGCAGTTCTTC. V gene TRBV5-4 combines with J gene TRBJ2-1; D is undetermined. V shed 0 bases and J shed 7 bases, with 8 bases lying between them. The CDR3 has 13 amino acids. Germline loops: CDR1 SGHNT, CDR2 YYREEE (reference sequence).

The CDR3 sequence: CASGYASGGSSGEQYF. CDR3 coding DNA: TGCGCCAGCGGGTATGCGAGCGGGGGGTCGTCCGGCGAGCAGTACTTC. The gene calls are TRBV5-1 and TRBJ2-7, with 9 nucleotides matching TRBD2. Germline lookup yields CDR1 SGHRS and CDR2 YFSETQ. Germline trimming cut 7 bases from V and 6 bases from J; bases unmatched to any gene: 17. The CDR3 sequence is 16 residues long. The entire variable domain, with the rest obtained from reference TRBV5-1 and TRBJ2-7, is as follows: KAGVTQTPRYLIKTRGQQVTLSCSPISGHRSVSWYQQTPGQGLQFLFEYFSETQRNKGNFPGRFSGRQFSNSRSEMNVSTLELGDSALYLCASGYASGGSSGEQYFGPGTRLTVT.

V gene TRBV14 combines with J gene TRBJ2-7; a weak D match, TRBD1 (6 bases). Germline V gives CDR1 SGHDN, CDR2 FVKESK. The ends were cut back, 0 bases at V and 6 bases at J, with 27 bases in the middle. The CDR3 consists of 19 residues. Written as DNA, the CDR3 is TGTGCCAGCAGCCAAGATAGGGTGGAACAGTTCTCCCCAGGGGCCGAGCAGTACTTC. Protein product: CASSQDRVEQFSPGAEQYF.

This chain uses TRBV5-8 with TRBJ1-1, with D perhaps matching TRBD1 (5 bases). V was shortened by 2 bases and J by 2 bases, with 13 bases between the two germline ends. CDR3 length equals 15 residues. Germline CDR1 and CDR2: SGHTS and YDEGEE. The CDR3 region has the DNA TGTGCCAGCAGCTTTGACGACAGTACTAACACTGAAGCTTTCTTT. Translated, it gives CASSFDDSTNTEAFF.